This T cell receptor (beta chain) was observed in a study of early T cells in non-severe SARS-CoV-2 infection. About the research overall: Chains were not paired, and sequencing was done on bulk RNA from unsorted whole blood.

This clonotype showed up many times. Unique molecular identifier tags were affixed to discrete cDNA molecules. Each CDR3 protein gets one entry after TCRdb re-called the 5' RACE reads with MiXCR. The sample comprises 34,000 or so distinct CDR3 sequences, about 8.2% of which are singletons, and roughly 13% rests with the top ten. J gave up 9 bases and V 5 bases, and 12 bases lay outside the gene matches. The CDR3 has 14 residues. CDR1 and CDR2 (germline): SEHNR, FQNEAQ (reference sequence). The source material was whole blood. This TCR was recovered from an adult who was a healthcare worker with PCR-confirmed SARS-CoV-2 infection or an uninfected control (not recorded which). The chain is built from TRBV7-9 and TRBJ1-2; 7 nucleotides line up with TRBD1. The CDR3, as DNA: TGTGCCAGCAGCCCTATGACAGGGCCCCTACGCTACACCTTC. It yields the protein CASSPMTGPLRYTF.